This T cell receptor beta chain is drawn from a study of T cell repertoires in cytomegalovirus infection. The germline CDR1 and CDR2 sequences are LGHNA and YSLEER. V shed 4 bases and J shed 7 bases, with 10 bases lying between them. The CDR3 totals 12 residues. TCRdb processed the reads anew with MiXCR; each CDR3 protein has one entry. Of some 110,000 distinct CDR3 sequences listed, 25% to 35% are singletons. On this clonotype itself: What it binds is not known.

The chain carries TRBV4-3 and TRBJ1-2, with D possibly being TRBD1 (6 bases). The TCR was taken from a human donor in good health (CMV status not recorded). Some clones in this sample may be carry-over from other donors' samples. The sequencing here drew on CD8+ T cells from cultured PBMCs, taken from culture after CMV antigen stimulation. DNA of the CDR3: TGCGCCAGCAGCCCGGGACAAACTGGCTACACCTTC. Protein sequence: CASSPGQTGYTF.